Listed here are 31 T cell receptor beta chains from one sample, sequenced in a study of PD-1 blockade in classical Hodgkin lymphoma. Only in-frame clones appear in the TCRdb table, and some are missing; sequencing was by immunoSEQ multiplex PCR. The sample includes approximately 60,000 clones, under 95% seen only once; the top ten take approximately 9.7%. All trial patients relapsed after autologous stem cell transplantation. The specimen was peripheral blood mononuclear cells (PBMCs), collected at baseline. Receptors were obtained from a human donor with classical Hodgkin lymphoma.

The J gene is TRBJ2-7, the V gene TRBV7-8; no clear D. The CDR3 covers 12 residues. With 2 bases removed from V and 4 bases from J, the gap between germline ends came to 6 bases. Germline-derived CDR1 and CDR2 are SGHVS and FQNEAQ. The CDR3 DNA follows: TGTGCCAGCAGCTTATCCGGATACGAGCAGTACTTC. The encoded protein is CASSLSGYEQYF.

This clone occurred a few times. The chain uses TRBV9 and TRBJ1-1, with D tentatively TRBD1 (5 bases). V lost 1 base, J lost 3 bases, and 10 bases lay in between. This CDR3 region has 14 residues. Germline V CDR1 and CDR2: SGDLS, YYNGEE. The CDR3 nucleotides read TGTGCCAGCAGCGTATTAGGAGGGGACACTGAAGCTTTCTTT. It codes for CASSVLGGDTEAFF.

The chain carries TRBV7-3 and TRBJ1-1, with D possibly matching TRBD1 (5 bases). CDR1 is SGHTA and CDR2 is FQGTGA in the germline V gene. Trimming removed 5 bases at V and 1 base at J, with 14 bases between. The CDR3 spans 15 residues. The CDR3 DNA sequence: TGTGCCAGCAGCCCGGTGGGAGGGACGAACACTGAAGCTTTCTTT. It specifies CASSPVGGTNTEAFF.

The chain uses TRBV10-1 and TRBJ2-1, with D possibly matching TRBD1 (6 bases). From germline, CDR1 is WNHNN and CDR2 SYGVQD (reference sequence). This CDR3 contains 17 residues. The V and J ends lost 0 bases and 9 bases respectively, with 21 bases between them. The CDR3: CASSESESNQGLTEQFF. The CDR3 nucleotides are TGCGCCAGCAGTGAGTCGGAGTCAAACCAGGGGCTTACTGAGCAGTTCTTC.

This clone was recorded once. This chain joins TRBV11-3 and TRBJ2-5; 7 bases are a match to TRBD2. This CDR3 has 18 residues. J was trimmed by 1 base and V by 2 bases; bases with no gene match: 13. CDR1 and CDR2 (germline): SGHNT, YENEEA. The CDR3 reads CASSLPGLDPFVQETQYF. CDR3 coding DNA: TGTGCCAGCAGCTTACCCGGACTAGATCCCTTCGTCCAAGAGACCCAGTACTTC.

This clone has a single count. The rearrangement links TRBV5-1 to TRBJ2-2; D unclear. V dropped 3 bases and J dropped 7 bases, with 13 bases sitting between them. The CDR3 is made up of 14 amino acids. Germline values: CDR1 SGHRS, CDR2 YFSETQ. The CDR3 bases are TGCGCCAGCAGCTCCGGACCCGGTTACGGGGAGCTGTTTTTT. Amino acid sequence: CASSSGPGYGELFF.

This clone appeared once. The chain is built from TRBV9 and TRBJ2-7; the match to TRBD1 covers 8 bases. There are 15 residues in the CDR3. The germline gives CDR1 SGDLS, CDR2 YYNGEE. The J segment lost 4 bases and the V segment lost 0 bases, leaving 6 bases of the junction unmatched. CDR3 nucleotides: TGTGCCAGCAGCGTAGGGGGACAGGTCGGGTACGAGCAGTACTTC. Protein product: CASSVGGQVGYEQYF.

This chain uses TRBV29-1 with TRBJ1-1; 7 bases agree with TRBD1. V shed 7 bases and J 1 base; nucleotides not matched to a gene: 12. The CDR3 has 15 residues. Per the germline V gene, CDR1 is SQVTM and CDR2 is ANQGSEA. The CDR3 coding sequence is TGCAGCGGGCAGGGGGGCGGTAAAACGAACACTGAAGCTTTCTTT. It is translated as CSGQGGGKTNTEAFF. Full variable domain (outside the CDR3, taken from reference TRBV29-1 and TRBJ1-1): SAVISQKPSRDICQRGTSLTIQCQVDSQVTMMFWYRQQPGQSLTLIATANQGSEATYESGFVIDKFPISRPNLTFSTLTVSNMSPEDSSIYLCSGQGGGKTNTEAFFGQGTRLTVV.

The J gene is TRBJ1-2, the V gene TRBV29-1; TRBD1 might be the D (6 bases). The germline V gene has CDR1 SQVTM and CDR2 ANQGSEA. V dropped 2 bases and J dropped 2 bases, with 9 bases sitting between them. The CDR3 covers 13 residues. The CDR3 DNA is TGCAGCGTTGAACCAGGGGACAACTATGGCTACACCTTC. Protein sequence: CSVEPGDNYGYTF.

This clone showed up just once. The genes are TRBV18 and TRBJ2-5; D gene ambiguous. The J call could be wrong; TRBJ2-7 is a better fit for the DNA end. Germline loops: CDR1 KGHSH, CDR2 LQKENI. This CDR3 has 16 residues. The CDR3 sequence: CASSPSDPDVPYEQYF. CDR3 bases: TGTGCCAGCTCACCCTCTGACCCGGACGTACCCTACGAGCAGTACTTC.

This clone was picked up one time. In DNA form, the CDR3 reads TGTGCCAGCAGTCCCCGGGACCGAGGGAGGGGGCAGCCCCAGCATTTT. Translated: CASSPRDRGRGQPQHF. The rearrangement joins TRBV28 to TRBJ1-5; a possible D gene is TRBD1 (6 bases). The CDR3 is 16 amino acids. The V end lost 5 bases, the J end lost 7 bases, and 21 bases lay between the germline ends. Germline CDR1 reads MDHEN; CDR2 reads SYDVKM.

This clone was found a few times. The genes are TRBV10-3 and TRBJ1-5; D is ambiguous. This CDR3 comprises 11 residues. V lost 7 bases to trimming and J lost 6 bases, with 7 bases between them. CDR1 and CDR2 (germline): ENHRY, SYGVKD. The CDR3 sequence is CAITLVQPQHF. For the CDR3, the DNA is TGTGCCATCACCTTGGTTCAGCCCCAGCATTTT.

The rearrangement links TRBV11-2 to TRBJ2-5; 7 bases map to TRBD1. Germline values: CDR1 SGHAT, CDR2 FQNNGV. The length of the CDR3 is 14 residues. The trim removed 4 bases at V and 2 bases at J, leaving 4 bases unmatched. The CDR3: CASSWGQIQETQYF. The CDR3 bases are TGTGCCAGCAGCTGGGGACAGATTCAAGAGACCCAGTACTTC.

The chain employs TRBV27 and TRBJ2-7; 9 bases align to TRBD1. The V gene end was trimmed by 4 bases and the J gene end by 0 bases; junction bases not matched to a gene: 7. CDR3 length equals 16 residues. CDR1 MNHEY and CDR2 SMNVEV come from the germline V gene (reference sequence). The chain's CDR3 is CASSSRDRALSYEQYF. The CDR3 region has the DNA TGTGCCAGCAGTTCCCGGGACAGGGCACTCTCCTACGAGCAGTACTTC.

The chain employs TRBV28 and TRBJ2-7; maybe TRBD1 (6 bases). Germline CDR1 MDHEN, CDR2 SYDVKM. CDR3 length equals 12 residues. V gave up 3 bases and J gave up 6 bases, with 9 bases separating them. The CDR3 DNA follows: TGTGCCAGCAGTTTTTCAGGGGTCGAGCAGTACTTC. Amino acid sequence: CASSFSGVEQYF.

This chain uses TRBV2 with TRBJ2-2; 8 bases align to TRBD2. CDR1 is SNHLY and CDR2 is FYNNEI in the germline V gene. V lost 1 base, J lost 1 base, and 2 bases stayed unmatched. The CDR3 contains 16 residues. This chain's CDR3 is CASSEDTSGNTGELFF. DNA for the CDR3: TGTGCCAGCAGTGAAGACACTAGCGGGAACACCGGGGAGCTGTTTTTT.

The CDR3: CASRSAGGRYEQYF. The CDR3 nucleotides read TGTGCCAGCAGGTCCGCGGGGGGGCGGTACGAGCAGTACTTC. The gene calls are TRBV28 and TRBJ2-7, with TRBD2 matching 9 bases. V shed 6 bases and J 4 bases; nucleotides not matched to a gene: 7. The CDR3 consists of 14 residues. CDR1 and CDR2 (germline): MDHEN, SYDVKM.

This sequence joins TRBV27 and TRBJ2-5; no clear D gene. This CDR3 has 12 residues. The V gene lost 8 bases and the J gene lost 5 bases, with 12 bases spanning the gap. Germline-derived CDR1 and CDR2 are MNHEY and SMNVEV (reference sequence). The chain's CDR3 is CASGLLGETQYF. DNA for the CDR3: TGTGCCAGCGGGCTGCTTGGGGAGACCCAGTACTTC.

The rearrangement uses TRBV29-1 and TRBJ2-3; TRBD1 matches 8 bases. Germline V gene lookup returns CDR1 SQVTM and CDR2 ANQGSEA. Trimming cost V 5 bases and J 6 bases; bases outside gene matches: 7. This CDR3 spans 13 amino acids. The CDR3 sequence: CSVWTGMADTQYF. CDR3 DNA: TGCAGCGTTTGGACAGGGATGGCGGATACGCAGTATTTT.

This clone was seen once. V is TRBV27 and J is TRBJ2-6; D remains ambiguous. Trimming took off 2 bases at V and 2 bases at J, with 10 bases between the two ends. Looked up from germline, CDR1 is MNHEY and CDR2 is SMNVEV (reference sequence). The CDR3 is made up of 16 amino acids. CDR3 in DNA: TGTGCCAGCAGTTTAAGTCGTGGGGCTGGGGCCAACGTCCTGACTTTC. This translates into CASSLSRGAGANVLTF.

The chain has TRBV5-1 and TRBJ2-3; D gene uncertain. V lost 5 bases, J lost 2 bases, and 6 bases lay in between. The germline V gene encodes CDR1 SGHRS and CDR2 YFSETQ. There are 12 residues in the CDR3. DNA for the CDR3: TGCGCCAGCAGTTTAACCACAGATACGCAGTATTTT. Translation gives CASSLTTDTQYF.

The gene calls are TRBV4-1 and TRBJ1-5; 10 positions agree with TRBD1. V lost 4 bases, J lost 6 bases, and 9 bases stayed unmatched. Germline assignment: CDR1 MGHRA and CDR2 YSYEKL. The CDR3 has 16 residues. CDR3 protein: CASSPASTGGVQPQHF. In DNA form, the CDR3 reads TGCGCCAGCAGCCCCGCTTCGACAGGGGGCGTTCAGCCCCAGCATTTT.

The rearrangement joins TRBV11-2 to TRBJ1-5; D not resolved. Deletions cut 1 base from V and 4 bases from J, with 5 bases between. Germline V gives CDR1 SGHAT, CDR2 FQNNGV. There are 13 residues in the CDR3. The CDR3 is CASSLAFNQPQHF. The CDR3 coding sequence is TGTGCCAGCAGCTTAGCGTTTAATCAGCCCCAGCATTTT.

The V and J genes are TRBV6-1 and TRBJ2-7; the D gene is possibly TRBD2 (5 bases). This CDR3 region has 15 residues. V dropped 7 bases and J dropped 3 bases, with 19 bases sitting between them. CDR1 is MNHNS and CDR2 is SASEGT in the germline V gene. For the CDR3, the DNA is TGTGCCAGCAAGATTTACGGGGTCCTAGACTACGAGCAGTACTTC. It is translated as CASKIYGVLDYEQYF.

This sequence joins TRBV6-1 and TRBJ2-7, with D maybe TRBD1 (5 bases). The germline V and J ends were trimmed by 6 bases and 0 bases, with 9 bases remaining between them. Germline V CDR1 and CDR2: MNHNS, SASEGT. CDR3 length equals 13 residues. The chain's CDR3 is CASSTGYSYEQYF. In DNA form, the CDR3 reads TGTGCCAGCAGCACAGGATACTCCTACGAGCAGTACTTC.

The V call is TRBV28, the J call TRBJ1-5; 9 bases match TRBD1. CDR3 length: 15 amino acids. Germline CDR1 is MDHEN and CDR2 is SYDVKM. Trimming took 5 bases from V and 3 from J; bases not matched to a gene: 5. In nucleotides, the CDR3 is TGTGCCAGCAGTACGGGACAGGGCGCCAATCAGCCCCAGCATTTT. Its translation: CASSTGQGANQPQHF.

V gene TRBV5-4 combines with J gene TRBJ1-3; D is perhaps TRBD1 (5 bases). V was shortened by 4 bases and J by 2 bases, with 19 bases between the two germline ends. The CDR3 totals 17 residues. Germline V gene data show CDR1 as SGHNT and CDR2 as YYREEE (reference sequence). The CDR3 spells CASSNGTKAVPGNTIYF. The CDR3 DNA is TGTGCCAGCAGCAACGGGACGAAGGCAGTCCCTGGAAACACCATATATTTT. Variable domain in full (rest from reference TRBV5-4 and TRBJ1-3): ETGVTQSPTHLIKTRGQQVTLRCSSQSGHNTVSWYQQALGQGPQFIFQYYREEENGRGNFPPRFSGLQFPNYSSELNVNALELDDSALYLCASSNGTKAVPGNTIYFGEGSWLTVV.

CDR3 DNA: TGTGCCAGCAGCTTGGACAGAGACTATGGCTACACCTTC. This codes for CASSLDRDYGYTF. The genes are TRBV5-4 and TRBJ1-2, with D unclear. V lost 0 bases to trimming and J lost 3 bases, with 6 bases between them. The germline V gene encodes CDR1 SGHNT and CDR2 YYREEE (reference sequence). CDR3 size: 13 residues.

This chain uses TRBV28 with TRBJ2-7, with 14 bases identical to TRBD2. V shed 1 base, J shed 3 bases, and the junction held 14 bases outside the gene matches. The CDR3 extends over 20 amino acids. Germline V gene data show CDR1 as MDHEN and CDR2 as SYDVKM. CDR3 nucleotides: TGTGCCAGCAGTTTATCTGGGGCGTCCGGGACTAGCGGGGGTGGCTACGAGCAGTACTTC. Translated, it gives CASSLSGASGTSGGGYEQYF.

The CDR3 reads CASRQGGVIGELFF. CDR3 DNA: TGTGCCAGTAGACAGGGAGGTGTTATCGGGGAGCTGTTTTTT. This rearrangement joins TRBV6-1 to TRBJ2-2; D possibly corresponds to TRBD1 (7 bases). In germline, CDR1 is MNHNS, CDR2 SASEGT. The CDR3 totals 14 residues. Trimming stripped 9 bases from V and 7 bases from J, with 18 bases between.

V and J are TRBV29-1 and TRBJ1-5, with a weak D call TRBD1 (6 bases). V was clipped by 4 bases and J by 5 bases, with 12 bases between them. Germline values: CDR1 SQVTM, CDR2 ANQGSEA. CDR3 length equals 13 residues. Written as DNA, the CDR3 is TGCAGCGTTGTACAGGGAGGTGATCAGCCCCAGCATTTT. Protein product: CSVVQGGDQPQHF.